The rows below give T cell receptor beta chains drawn from one sample of a study of response to subunit inactivated influenza vaccine. TCRdb processed the RT-PCR reads anew with MiXCR; each CDR3 protein has one entry. The sample shows around 790,000 distinct CDR3 sequences, around 20% of them seen only once. The sample in question was PBMCs from blood, obtained more than 4 days after vaccination. These TCRs come from a man aged 50 or older who received an inactivated influenza vaccine. The CDR3 runs from the conserved cysteine through the conserved F or W. A D gene is named only where the DNA matches it firmly. Expanded clones are given a class, and other clones once, few, many or no size at all.

D gene: -
J gene: TRBJ2-1
V gene: TRBV19
clone size: -
CDR3 protein: CASSIATTSNEQFF
CDR3 DNA: TGTGCCAGTAGTATAGCGACCACATCCAATGAGCAGTTCTTC

D gene: TRBD2
J gene: TRBJ2-2
V gene: TRBV5-5
clone size: -
CDR3 protein: CASSLIPGTSGPGELFF
CDR3 DNA: TGTGCCAGCAGCTTGATCCCCGGGACTAGCGGTCCGGGGGAGCTGTTTTTT

D gene: TRBD1
J gene: TRBJ2-1
V gene: TRBV28
clone size: -
CDR3 protein: CASSAQGASNEQFF
CDR3 DNA: TGTGCCAGCAGTGCCCAGGGGGCCAGTAATGAGCAGTTCTTC

D gene: -
J gene: TRBJ1-5
V gene: TRBV6-5
clone size: few
CDR3 protein: CASSYLRFGQPQHF
CDR3 DNA: TGTGCCAGCAGTTACCTCAGGTTTGGGCAGCCCCAGCATTTT

D gene: -
J gene: TRBJ1-2
V gene: TRBV7-9
clone size: many
CDR3 protein: CASSLSDRNYGYTF
CDR3 DNA: TGTGCCAGCAGCTTAAGCGACAGGAACTATGGCTACACCTTC

D gene: -
J gene: TRBJ2-7
V gene: TRBV7-2
clone size: many
CDR3 protein: CASSLAPPWDGTKEQYF
CDR3 DNA: TGTGCCAGCAGCTTAGCCCCCCCATGGGACGGAACTAAAGAGCAGTACTTC

D gene: TRBD2
J gene: TRBJ2-1
V gene: TRBV2
clone size: -
CDR3 protein: CASSELGLAHIEQFF
CDR3 DNA: TGTGCCAGCAGTGAATTAGGACTAGCCCACATTGAGCAGTTCTTC

D gene: -
J gene: TRBJ2-2
V gene: TRBV20-1
clone size: -
CDR3 protein: CSARGIPGELFF
CDR3 DNA: TGCAGTGCTAGGGGGATCCCCGGGGAGCTGTTTTTT

D gene: -
J gene: TRBJ2-1
V gene: TRBV20-1
clone size: -
CDR3 protein: CSAYDSYEQFF
CDR3 DNA: TGCAGTGCCTACGACAGCTATGAGCAGTTCTTC

D gene: -
J gene: TRBJ2-5
V gene: TRBV5-1
clone size: -
CDR3 protein: CASSLVSVAQETQYF
CDR3 DNA: TGCGCCAGCAGCTTGGTATCCGTTGCACAAGAGACCCAGTACTTC

D gene: TRBD2
J gene: TRBJ2-1
V gene: TRBV4-3
clone size: few
CDR3 protein: CASSQDPAGGPNNEQFF
CDR3 DNA: TGCGCCAGCAGCCAAGATCCTGCGGGGGGGCCTAACAATGAGCAGTTCTTC

D gene: -
J gene: TRBJ2-5
V gene: TRBV20-1
clone size: few
CDR3 protein: CSARDFRVPQETQYF
CDR3 DNA: TGCAGTGCTAGAGATTTCAGGGTACCCCAAGAGACCCAGTACTTC

D gene: -
J gene: TRBJ2-2
V gene: TRBV2
clone size: -
CDR3 protein: CASMLDTNTGELFF
CDR3 DNA: TGTGCCAGCATGCTCGACACGAACACCGGGGAGCTGTTTTTT

D gene: -
J gene: TRBJ2-1
V gene: TRBV7-8
clone size: few
CDR3 protein: CASSFRGGKYNEQFF
CDR3 DNA: TGTGCCAGCAGCTTCAGGGGAGGGAAGTACAATGAGCAGTTCTTC

D gene: TRBD2
J gene: TRBJ2-3
V gene: TRBV20-1
clone size: few
CDR3 protein: CSATPGTSFTDTQYF
CDR3 DNA: TGCAGTGCTACCCCCGGGACTAGCTTCACAGATACGCAGTATTTT

D gene: TRBD1
J gene: TRBJ1-4
V gene: TRBV4-2
clone size: -
CDR3 protein: CASSQETGTGEKLFF
CDR3 DNA: TGTGCCAGCAGCCAAGAGACAGGGACGGGTGAAAAACTGTTTTTT

D gene: -
J gene: TRBJ2-2
V gene: TRBV5-1
clone size: few
CDR3 protein: CASSLSGAGAGTGELFF
CDR3 DNA: TGCGCCAGCAGCTTGTCCGGCGCAGGGGCTGGCACCGGGGAGCTGTTTTTT

D gene: -
J gene: TRBJ2-7
V gene: TRBV12-3/TRBV12-4
clone size: -
CDR3 protein: CASSSGQATSEQYF
CDR3 DNA: TGTGCCAGCAGTTCGGGGCAGGCGACGAGTGAGCAGTACTTC

D gene: -
J gene: TRBJ1-6
V gene: TRBV7-9
clone size: few
CDR3 protein: CASSLAGGGSIQPLHF
CDR3 DNA: TGTGCCAGCAGCTTAGCGGGCGGAGGGTCAATTCAGCCCCTCCACTTT

D gene: -
J gene: TRBJ1-1
V gene: TRBV5-6
clone size: few
CDR3 protein: CASSLERVRGNTEAFF
CDR3 DNA: TGTGCCAGCAGCTTGGAGCGGGTCAGGGGTAACACTGAAGCTTTCTTT

D gene: -
J gene: TRBJ2-5
V gene: TRBV5-1
clone size: many
CDR3 protein: CASSSTGETQYF
CDR3 DNA: TGCGCCAGCAGCTCCACAGGCGAGACCCAGTACTTC

D gene: TRBD1
J gene: TRBJ1-1
V gene: TRBV5-1
clone size: many
CDR3 protein: CASSLRTGPSTEAFF
CDR3 DNA: TGCGCCAGCAGCTTACGGACAGGGCCCTCCACTGAAGCTTTCTTT

D gene: TRBD1
J gene: TRBJ1-2
V gene: TRBV10-2
clone size: -
CDR3 protein: CASRTDRGGYGYTF
CDR3 DNA: TGCGCCAGCAGAACGGACAGGGGTGGCTATGGCTACACCTTC

D gene: -
J gene: TRBJ2-1
V gene: TRBV6-2/TRBV6-3
clone size: -
CDR3 protein: CASSYSPGTPYNEQFF
CDR3 DNA: TGTGCCAGCAGTTACTCCCCCGGGACCCCCTACAATGAGCAGTTCTTC

D gene: -
J gene: TRBJ1-4
V gene: TRBV20-1
clone size: few
CDR3 protein: CSARGTERYGKLFF
CDR3 DNA: TGCAGTGCTAGAGGGACAGAGAGATATGGAAAACTGTTTTTT

D gene: -
J gene: TRBJ2-1
V gene: TRBV7-3
clone size: many
CDR3 protein: CASSPTRGVGNEQFF
CDR3 DNA: TGTGCCAGCAGCCCCACTCGTGGAGTGGGCAATGAGCAGTTCTTC

D gene: -
J gene: TRBJ2-1
V gene: TRBV7-2
clone size: -
CDR3 protein: CASSQKGRDMHDNEQFF
CDR3 DNA: TGTGCCAGCAGCCAAAAAGGTCGGGACATGCACGACAATGAGCAGTTCTTC

D gene: TRBD2
J gene: TRBJ2-1
V gene: TRBV4-3
clone size: few
CDR3 protein: CASSPIAGGHYEQFF
CDR3 DNA: TGCGCCAGCAGCCCTATAGCGGGAGGGCACTATGAGCAGTTCTTC

D gene: TRBD2
J gene: TRBJ2-1
V gene: TRBV20-1
clone size: few
CDR3 protein: CSATGTRIEQFF
CDR3 DNA: TGCAGTGCGACTGGGACTAGGATTGAGCAGTTCTTC

D gene: TRBD1
J gene: TRBJ1-5
V gene: TRBV5-1
clone size: -
CDR3 protein: CASSPGTEDQPQHF
CDR3 DNA: TGCGCCAGCAGCCCAGGGACAGAGGATCAGCCCCAGCATTTT

D gene: -
J gene: TRBJ1-4
V gene: TRBV6-5
clone size: -
CDR3 protein: CASSYSGHLGEKLFF
CDR3 DNA: TGTGCCAGCAGTTACTCTGGACACCTTGGGGAAAAACTGTTTTTT

D gene: TRBD1
J gene: TRBJ1-2
V gene: TRBV6-5
clone size: few
CDR3 protein: CASRTGYYGYTF
CDR3 DNA: TGTGCCAGCCGGACAGGATACTATGGCTACACCTTC

D gene: -
J gene: TRBJ1-4
V gene: TRBV4-3
clone size: -
CDR3 protein: CASSQDITDYNEKLFF
CDR3 DNA: TGCGCCAGCAGCCAAGATATTACGGATTATAATGAAAAACTGTTTTTT

D gene: -
J gene: TRBJ2-1
V gene: TRBV4-3
clone size: few
CDR3 protein: CASSQDDISYNEQFF
CDR3 DNA: TGCGCCAGCAGCCAAGACGACATCTCCTACAATGAGCAGTTCTTC

D gene: -
J gene: TRBJ1-1
V gene: TRBV12-3/TRBV12-4
clone size: few
CDR3 protein: CASSFRRATEAFF
CDR3 DNA: TGTGCCAGCAGTTTCCGGAGGGCCACTGAAGCTTTCTTT

D gene: TRBD1
J gene: TRBJ1-1
V gene: TRBV11-2
clone size: -
CDR3 protein: CASSAQGGNSEAFF
CDR3 DNA: TGTGCCAGCAGCGCCCAGGGGGGGAACAGTGAAGCTTTCTTT

D gene: -
J gene: TRBJ1-1
V gene: TRBV20-1
clone size: few
CDR3 protein: CSASDNTEAFF
CDR3 DNA: TGCAGTGCTAGTGACAACACTGAAGCTTTCTTT

D gene: TRBD2
J gene: TRBJ2-1
V gene: TRBV11-1
clone size: few
CDR3 protein: CASSSLAGGEQFF
CDR3 DNA: TGTGCCAGCAGCTCACTAGCGGGAGGTGAGCAGTTCTTC

D gene: -
J gene: TRBJ2-7
V gene: TRBV25-1
clone size: many
CDR3 protein: CASSESGRSYEQYF
CDR3 DNA: TGTGCCAGCAGTGAATCCGGCCGCTCCTACGAGCAGTACTTC

D gene: -
J gene: TRBJ2-1
V gene: TRBV11-2
clone size: few
CDR3 protein: CASSPNKGRGPNEQFF
CDR3 DNA: TGTGCCAGCAGCCCCAACAAAGGGAGGGGGCCCAATGAGCAGTTCTTC

D gene: TRBD2
J gene: TRBJ2-3
V gene: TRBV11-3
clone size: -
CDR3 protein: CASSLGYLAGGTDTQYF
CDR3 DNA: TGTGCCAGCAGCCTTGGGTATTTAGCGGGAGGCACAGATACGCAGTATTTT

D gene: -
J gene: TRBJ2-1
V gene: TRBV2
clone size: -
CDR3 protein: CASSLRDLTNNEQFF
CDR3 DNA: TGTGCCAGCAGTCTCCGGGACTTGACCAACAATGAGCAGTTCTTC

D gene: -
J gene: TRBJ1-2
V gene: TRBV20-1
clone size: few
CDR3 protein: CSAIPNYGYTF
CDR3 DNA: TGCAGTGCCATCCCTAACTATGGCTACACCTTC

D gene: TRBD2
J gene: TRBJ2-1
V gene: TRBV4-3
clone size: -
CDR3 protein: CASSHEGLAGGPGEQFF
CDR3 DNA: TGCGCCAGCAGCCACGAGGGACTAGCGGGAGGGCCGGGTGAGCAGTTCTTC

D gene: TRBD1
J gene: TRBJ2-7
V gene: TRBV5-1
clone size: -
CDR3 protein: CASSKPGQGYEQYF
CDR3 DNA: TGCGCCAGCAGCAAACCGGGACAGGGTTACGAGCAGTACTTC

D gene: TRBD2
J gene: TRBJ2-5
V gene: TRBV20-1
clone size: -
CDR3 protein: CSALTGLAGPETQYF
CDR3 DNA: TGCAGTGCACTTACCGGACTAGCGGGCCCAGAGACCCAGTACTTC

D gene: -
J gene: TRBJ2-7
V gene: TRBV27
clone size: few
CDR3 protein: CASSAIGLSSYEQYF
CDR3 DNA: TGTGCCAGCAGTGCCATTGGGCTCAGCTCCTACGAGCAGTACTTC

D gene: -
J gene: TRBJ2-1
V gene: TRBV6-5
clone size: few
CDR3 protein: CASSYGSWGPESVYNEQFF
CDR3 DNA: TGTGCCAGCAGTTACGGCTCTTGGGGCCCAGAATCAGTTTACAATGAGCAGTTCTTC

D gene: -
J gene: TRBJ1-6
V gene: TRBV20-1
clone size: once
CDR3 protein: CSARDQPGWDNSPLHF
CDR3 DNA: TGCAGTGCTAGAGACCAACCCGGCTGGGATAATTCACCCCTCCACTTT

D gene: -
J gene: TRBJ2-7
V gene: TRBV12-3/TRBV12-4
clone size: few
CDR3 protein: CASSPRGVSKEQYF
CDR3 DNA: TGTGCCAGCAGTCCCCGCGGGGTATCAAAGGAGCAGTACTTC

D gene: TRBD1
J gene: TRBJ1-2
V gene: TRBV6-5
clone size: few
CDR3 protein: CASSYETGTLNYGYTF
CDR3 DNA: TGTGCCAGCAGTTACGAGACAGGGACCCTTAACTATGGCTACACCTTC